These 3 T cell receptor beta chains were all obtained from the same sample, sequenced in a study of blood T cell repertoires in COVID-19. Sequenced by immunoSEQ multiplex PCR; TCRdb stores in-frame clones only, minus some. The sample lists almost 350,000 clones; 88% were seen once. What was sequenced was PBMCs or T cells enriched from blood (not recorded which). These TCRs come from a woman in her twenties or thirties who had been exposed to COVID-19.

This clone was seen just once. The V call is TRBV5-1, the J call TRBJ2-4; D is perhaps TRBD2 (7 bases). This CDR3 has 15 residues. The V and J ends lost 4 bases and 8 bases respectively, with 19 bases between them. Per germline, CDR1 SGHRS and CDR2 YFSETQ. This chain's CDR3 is CASSTAGGLEYIQYF. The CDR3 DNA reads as TGCGCCAGCAGCACGGCCGGGGGGCTGGAGTACATTCAGTACTTC.

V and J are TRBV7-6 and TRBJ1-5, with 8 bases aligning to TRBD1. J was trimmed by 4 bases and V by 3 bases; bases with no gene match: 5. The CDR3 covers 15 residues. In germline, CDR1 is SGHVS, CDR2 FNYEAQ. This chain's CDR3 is CASSLKQGDNQPQHF. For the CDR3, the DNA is TGTGCCAGCAGCTTGAAACAGGGGGATAATCAGCCCCAGCATTTT. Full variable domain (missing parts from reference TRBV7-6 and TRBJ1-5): GAGVSQSPRYKVTKRGQDVALRCDPISGHVSLYWYRQALGQGPEFLTYFNYEAQQDKSGLPNDRFSAERPEGSISTLTIQRTEQRDSAMYRCASSLKQGDNQPQHFGDGTRLSIL.

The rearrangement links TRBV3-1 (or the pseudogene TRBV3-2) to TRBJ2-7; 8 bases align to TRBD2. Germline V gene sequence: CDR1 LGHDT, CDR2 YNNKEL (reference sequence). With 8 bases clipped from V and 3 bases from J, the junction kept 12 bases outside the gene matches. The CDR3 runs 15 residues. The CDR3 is CASARGPGTSYEQYF. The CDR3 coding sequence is TGTGCCAGCGCGAGGGGTCCCGGGACTAGCTACGAGCAGTACTTC.